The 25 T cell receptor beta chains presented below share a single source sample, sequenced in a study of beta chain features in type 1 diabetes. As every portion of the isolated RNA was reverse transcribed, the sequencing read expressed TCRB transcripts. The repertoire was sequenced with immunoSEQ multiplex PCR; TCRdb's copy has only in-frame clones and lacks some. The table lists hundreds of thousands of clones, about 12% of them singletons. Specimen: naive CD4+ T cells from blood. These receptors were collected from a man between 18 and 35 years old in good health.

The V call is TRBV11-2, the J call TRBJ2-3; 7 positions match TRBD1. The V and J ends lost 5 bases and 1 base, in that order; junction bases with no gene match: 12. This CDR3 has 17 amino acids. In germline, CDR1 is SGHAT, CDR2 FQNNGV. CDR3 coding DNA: TGTGCCAGCAGCCCGCACCCTGACAGGGTTCGCACAGATACGCAGTATTTT. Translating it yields CASSPHPDRVRTDTQYF. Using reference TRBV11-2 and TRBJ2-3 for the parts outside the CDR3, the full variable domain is EAGVAQSPRYKIIEKRQSVAFWCNPISGHATLYWYQQILGQGPKLLIQFQNNGVVDDSQLPKDRFSAERLKGVDSTLKIQPAKLEDSAVYLCASSPHPDRVRTDTQYFGPGTRLTVL.

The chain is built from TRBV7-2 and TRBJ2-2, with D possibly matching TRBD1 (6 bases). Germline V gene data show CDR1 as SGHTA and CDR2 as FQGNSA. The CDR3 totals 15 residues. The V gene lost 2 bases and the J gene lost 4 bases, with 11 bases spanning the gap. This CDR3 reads CASSLPGVVTGELFF. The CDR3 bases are TGTGCCAGCAGCTTACCAGGGGTAGTCACCGGGGAGCTGTTTTTT.

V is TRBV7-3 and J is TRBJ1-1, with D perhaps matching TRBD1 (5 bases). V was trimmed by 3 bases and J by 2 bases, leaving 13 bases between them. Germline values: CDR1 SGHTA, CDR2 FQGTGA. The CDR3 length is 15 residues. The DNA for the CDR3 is TGTGCCAGCAGCTTGTCTGGAGGGGTTAACACTGAAGCTTTCTTT. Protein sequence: CASSLSGGVNTEAFF.

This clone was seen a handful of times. CDR3 residues: CASSPGDYNSPLHF. The CDR3, as DNA: TGTGCCAGCAGTCCAGGGGACTATAATTCACCCCTCCACTTT. The chain links TRBV25-1 to TRBJ1-6; D is possibly TRBD1 (6 bases). From germline, CDR1 is MGHDK and CDR2 SYGVNS. V lost 5 bases and J 3 bases, leaving 8 bases between the germline ends. The CDR3 spans 14 residues. The entire variable domain, with the rest obtained from reference TRBV25-1 and TRBJ1-6, is as follows: EADIYQTPRYLVIGTGKKITLECSQTMGHDKMYWYQQDPGMELHLIHYSYGVNSTEKGDLSSESTVSRIRTEHFPLTLESARPSHTSQYLCASSPGDYNSPLHFGNGTRLTVT.

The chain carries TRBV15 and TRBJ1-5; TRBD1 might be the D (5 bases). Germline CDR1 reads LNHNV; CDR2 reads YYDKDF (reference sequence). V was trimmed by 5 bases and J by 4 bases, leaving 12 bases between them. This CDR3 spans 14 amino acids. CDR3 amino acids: CATSGGAANQPQHF. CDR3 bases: TGTGCCACCAGCGGAGGGGCCGCTAATCAGCCCCAGCATTTT.

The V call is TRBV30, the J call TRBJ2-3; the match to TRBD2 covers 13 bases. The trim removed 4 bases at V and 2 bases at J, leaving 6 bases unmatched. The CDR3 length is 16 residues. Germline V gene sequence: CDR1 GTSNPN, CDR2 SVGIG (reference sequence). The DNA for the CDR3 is TGTGCCTGGACCCCGGGACTAGCGGGGCACACAGATACGCAGTATTTT. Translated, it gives CAWTPGLAGHTDTQYF.

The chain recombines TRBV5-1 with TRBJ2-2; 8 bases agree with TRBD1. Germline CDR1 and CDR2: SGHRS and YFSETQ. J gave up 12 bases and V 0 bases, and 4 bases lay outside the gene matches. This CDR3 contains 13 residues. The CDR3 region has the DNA TGCGCCAGCAGCTTGGAGGACAGGGCAAAGCTGTTTTTT. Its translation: CASSLEDRAKLFF.

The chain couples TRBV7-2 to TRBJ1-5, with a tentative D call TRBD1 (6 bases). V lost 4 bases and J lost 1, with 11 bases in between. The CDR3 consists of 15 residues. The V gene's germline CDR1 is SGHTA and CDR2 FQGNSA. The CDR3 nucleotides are TGTGCCAGCAGCTCCGGGACAACAAGCAATCAGCCCCAGCATTTT. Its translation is CASSSGTTSNQPQHF.

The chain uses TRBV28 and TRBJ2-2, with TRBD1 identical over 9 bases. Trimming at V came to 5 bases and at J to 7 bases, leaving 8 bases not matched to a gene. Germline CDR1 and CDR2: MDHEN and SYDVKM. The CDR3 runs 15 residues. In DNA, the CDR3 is TGTGCCAGCAGTCCCGACAGGGGGTTAAGCGGGGAGCTGTTTTTT. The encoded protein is CASSPDRGLSGELFF.

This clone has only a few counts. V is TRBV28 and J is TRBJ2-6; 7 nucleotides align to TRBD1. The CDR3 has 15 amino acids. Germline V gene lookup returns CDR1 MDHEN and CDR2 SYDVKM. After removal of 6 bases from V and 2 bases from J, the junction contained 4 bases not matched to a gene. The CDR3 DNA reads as TGTGCCAGCAGCACTACAGGGGCTGGGGCCAACGTCCTGACTTTC. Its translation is CASSTTGAGANVLTF.

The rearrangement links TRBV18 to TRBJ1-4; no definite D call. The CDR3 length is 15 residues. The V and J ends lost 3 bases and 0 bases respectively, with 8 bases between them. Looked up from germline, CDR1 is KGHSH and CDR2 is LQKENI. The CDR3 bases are TGTGCCAGCTCACCGACGGAGGCAACTAATGAAAAACTGTTTTTT. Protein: CASSPTEATNEKLFF.

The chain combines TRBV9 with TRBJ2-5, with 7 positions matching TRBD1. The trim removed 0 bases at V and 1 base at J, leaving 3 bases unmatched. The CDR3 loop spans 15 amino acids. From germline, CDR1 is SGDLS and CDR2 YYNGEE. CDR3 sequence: CASSVGPGGQETQYF. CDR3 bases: TGTGCCAGCAGCGTAGGGCCAGGGGGCCAAGAGACCCAGTACTTC.

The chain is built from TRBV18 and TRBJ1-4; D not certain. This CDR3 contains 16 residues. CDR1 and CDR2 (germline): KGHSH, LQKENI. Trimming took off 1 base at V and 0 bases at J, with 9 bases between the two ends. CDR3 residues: CASSPQNRATNEKLFF. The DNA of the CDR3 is TGTGCCAGCTCACCACAGAACAGAGCAACTAATGAAAAACTGTTTTTT.

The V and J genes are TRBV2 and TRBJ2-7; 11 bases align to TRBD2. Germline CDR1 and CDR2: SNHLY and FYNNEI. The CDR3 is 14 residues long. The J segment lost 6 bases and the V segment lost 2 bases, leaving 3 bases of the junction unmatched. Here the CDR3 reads CASSEYGLAGEQYF. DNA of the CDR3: TGTGCCAGCAGTGAATATGGACTAGCGGGCGAGCAGTACTTC.

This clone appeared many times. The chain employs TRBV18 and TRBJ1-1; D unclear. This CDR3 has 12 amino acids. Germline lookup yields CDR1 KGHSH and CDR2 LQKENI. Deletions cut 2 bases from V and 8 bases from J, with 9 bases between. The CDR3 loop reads CASSPSWQEAFF. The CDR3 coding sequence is TGTGCCAGCTCACCATCGTGGCAAGAAGCTTTCTTT.

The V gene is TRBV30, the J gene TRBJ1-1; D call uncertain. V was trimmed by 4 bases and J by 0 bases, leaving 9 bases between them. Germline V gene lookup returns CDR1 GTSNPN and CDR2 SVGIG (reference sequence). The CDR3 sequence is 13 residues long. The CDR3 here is CAWKWLLNTEAFF. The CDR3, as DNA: TGTGCCTGGAAATGGCTTTTGAACACTGAAGCTTTCTTT.

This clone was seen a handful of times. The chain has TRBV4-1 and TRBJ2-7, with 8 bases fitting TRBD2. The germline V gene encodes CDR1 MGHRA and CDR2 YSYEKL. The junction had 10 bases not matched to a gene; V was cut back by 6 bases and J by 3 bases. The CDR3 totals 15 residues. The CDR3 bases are TGCGCCAGCAGACCAATAAGCGGGAGCGTCTACGAGCAGTACTTC. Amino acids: CASRPISGSVYEQYF.

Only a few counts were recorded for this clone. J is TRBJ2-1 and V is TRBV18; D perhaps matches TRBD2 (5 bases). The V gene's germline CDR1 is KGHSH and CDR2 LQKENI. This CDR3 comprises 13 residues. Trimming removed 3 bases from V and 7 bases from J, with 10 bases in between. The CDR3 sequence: CASSPLLDNEQFF. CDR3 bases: TGTGCCAGCTCACCGCTACTAGATAATGAGCAGTTCTTC.

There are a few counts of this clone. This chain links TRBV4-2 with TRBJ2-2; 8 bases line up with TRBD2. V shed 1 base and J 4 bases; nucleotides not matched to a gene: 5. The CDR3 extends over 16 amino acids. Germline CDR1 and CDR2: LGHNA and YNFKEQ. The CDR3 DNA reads TGTGCCAGCAGCCAAGGGGCGGGAGGAGCCACCGGGGAGCTGTTTTTT. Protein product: CASSQGAGGATGELFF.

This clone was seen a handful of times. The CDR3 nucleotides are TGTGCCAGCAGCCCCGGGACAGTGGACTACGAGCAGTACTTC. Translated: CASSPGTVDYEQYF. The J gene is TRBJ2-7, the V gene TRBV28; 7 positions agree with TRBD1. This CDR3 region has 14 residues. CDR1 MDHEN and CDR2 SYDVKM come from the germline V gene. Trimming cost V 6 bases and J 3 bases; bases outside gene matches: 8.

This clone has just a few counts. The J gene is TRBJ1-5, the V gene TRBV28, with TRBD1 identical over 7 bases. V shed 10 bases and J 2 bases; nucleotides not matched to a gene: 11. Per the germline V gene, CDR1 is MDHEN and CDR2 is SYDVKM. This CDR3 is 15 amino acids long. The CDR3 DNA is TGTGCCATTCGCGGGGCAGGACAGGGCAATCAGCCCCAGCATTTT. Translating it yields CAIRGAGQGNQPQHF.

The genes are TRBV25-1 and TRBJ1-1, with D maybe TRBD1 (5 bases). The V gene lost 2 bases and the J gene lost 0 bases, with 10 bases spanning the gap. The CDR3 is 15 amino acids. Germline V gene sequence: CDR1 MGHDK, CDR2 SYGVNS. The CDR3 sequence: CASSELGTLNTEAFF. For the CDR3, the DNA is TGTGCCAGCAGTGAACTTGGGACTCTGAACACTGAAGCTTTCTTT.

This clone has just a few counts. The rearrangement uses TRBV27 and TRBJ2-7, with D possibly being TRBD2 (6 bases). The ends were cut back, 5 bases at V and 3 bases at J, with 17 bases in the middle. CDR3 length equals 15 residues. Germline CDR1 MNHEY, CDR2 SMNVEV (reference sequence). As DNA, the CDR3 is TGTGCCAGCAGTCTCCGTTGGGGGGAAGTCTACGAGCAGTACTTC. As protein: CASSLRWGEVYEQYF.

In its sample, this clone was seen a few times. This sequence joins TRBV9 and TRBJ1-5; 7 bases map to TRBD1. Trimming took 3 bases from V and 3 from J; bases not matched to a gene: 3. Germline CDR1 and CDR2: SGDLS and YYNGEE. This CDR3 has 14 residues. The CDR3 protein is CASSAGQYNQPQHF. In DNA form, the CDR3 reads TGTGCCAGCAGCGCGGGACAGTACAATCAGCCCCAGCATTTT.

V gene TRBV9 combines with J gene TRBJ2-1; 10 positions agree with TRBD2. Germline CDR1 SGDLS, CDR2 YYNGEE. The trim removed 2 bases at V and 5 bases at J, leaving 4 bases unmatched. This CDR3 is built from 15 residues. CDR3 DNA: TGTGCCAGCAGCGTCAGCGGGGGGGCCAACAATGAGCAGTTCTTC. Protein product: CASSVSGGANNEQFF.